The 10 T cell receptor beta chains given below trace back to one sample, sequenced in a study of blood T cell repertoires in COVID-19. Produced via immunoSEQ multiplex PCR; TCRdb's table is partial and in-frame only. The data hold some 120,000 clones, with 86% observed a single time. Material for sequencing was peripheral blood. The receptors originated from a human donor in a cohort sampled during active COVID-19.

Concerning this clone: One junction end disagrees with the germline gene, perhaps due to a read error. The V call is TRBV7-7, the J call TRBJ2-2, with D maybe TRBD2 (5 bases). The CDR3 has 15 amino acids. Per the germline V gene, CDR1 is SSHAT and CDR2 is FNYEAQ (reference sequence). CDR3 bases: TGTGCTAGCAGACGGGGAGAAGGGAACACCGGGGAGCTGTTTTTT. It yields the protein CASRRGEGNTGELFF.

The J gene is TRBJ1-1, the V gene TRBV3-1 (or the pseudogene TRBV3-2), with D possibly TRBD1 on 6 matching bases. The CDR3 consists of 16 residues. The V gene's germline CDR1 is LGHDT and CDR2 YNNKEL (reference sequence). V lost 1 base and J lost 1, with 13 bases in between. Here the CDR3 DNA reads TGTGCCAGCAGCCAAGGGGGGCTGAAAGGGAACACTGAAGCTTTCTTT. This encodes CASSQGGLKGNTEAFF.

The rearrangement links TRBV29-1 to TRBJ1-5; weak D call: TRBD1 (5 bases). There are 12 residues in the CDR3. Trimming removed 4 bases at V and 4 bases at J, with 8 bases between. Germline CDR1 SQVTM, CDR2 ANQGSEA. This chain's CDR3 is CSVGGGNQPQHF. The CDR3 DNA reads as TGCAGCGTTGGGGGGGGGAATCAGCCCCAGCATTTT.

This clone showed up just once. The chain couples TRBV19 to TRBJ2-1; 12 nucleotides agree with TRBD1. Germline CDR1 LNHDA, CDR2 SQIVND (reference sequence). The CDR3 has 17 amino acids. The ends lost 2 bases at V and 3 bases at J; junction bases unmatched: 5. The CDR3 sequence: CASSITGTGGFYNEQFF. The CDR3 nucleotides are TGTGCCAGTAGTATAACGGGGACAGGGGGCTTCTACAATGAGCAGTTCTTC.

This chain joins TRBV5-1 and TRBJ2-1; unclear D gene. Per germline, CDR1 SGHRS and CDR2 YFSETQ. This CDR3 has 11 residues. Trimming took off 4 bases at V and 6 bases at J, with 5 bases between the two ends. CDR3: CASSPGNEQFF. CDR3 nucleotide sequence: TGCGCCAGCAGCCCCGGCAATGAGCAGTTCTTC.

This clone was seen once. J is TRBJ1-6 and V is TRBV28; perhaps TRBD1 as D (6 bases). The CDR3 runs to 15 residues. The ends were cut back, 3 bases at V and 7 bases at J, with 13 bases in the middle. Germline assignment: CDR1 MDHEN and CDR2 SYDVKM. The CDR3 reads CASSLYRARNSPLHF. The CDR3 bases are TGTGCCAGCAGTTTGTACAGGGCCAGGAATTCACCCCTCCACTTT.

The chain employs TRBV28 and TRBJ2-7; TRBD1 might be the D (5 bases). This CDR3 is 13 amino acids long. V shed 8 bases and J shed 5 bases, with 16 bases lying between them. CDR1 and CDR2 from the germline V gene are MDHEN and SYDVKM. CDR3 loop: CASSATVPHEQYF. CDR3 bases: TGTGCCAGCTCTGCGACAGTGCCTCACGAGCAGTACTTC.

The CDR3 sequence: CASSDRVDHHSPLHF. For the CDR3, the DNA is TGCGCCAGCAGTGACAGGGTTGACCATCATTCACCCCTCCACTTT. The rearrangement uses TRBV10-1 and TRBJ1-6, with D maybe TRBD1 (5 bases). Germline assignment: CDR1 WNHNN and CDR2 SYGVQD (reference sequence). V lost 3 bases and J 8 bases, leaving 14 bases between the germline ends. The CDR3 is made up of 15 amino acids.

The chain has TRBV6-5 and TRBJ2-1; 9 bases line up with TRBD1. The CDR3 extends over 14 amino acids. In germline, CDR1 is MNHEY, CDR2 SVGAGI. The ends lost 4 bases at V and 5 bases at J; junction bases unmatched: 3. CDR3 nucleotide sequence: TGTGCCAGCAGTTCCCGGACAGGGGACAATGAGCAGTTCTTC. This gives the protein CASSSRTGDNEQFF.

As concerns this clone: Other nucleotide sequences from this sample produce the same CDR3. V gene TRBV29-1 combines with J gene TRBJ2-7; tentative D call: TRBD1 (5 bases). Germline V gene data show CDR1 as SQVTM and CDR2 as ANQGSEA. This CDR3 has 12 residues. Trimming took off 3 bases at V and 3 bases at J, with 9 bases between the two ends. The CDR3 sequence is CSVEVRDYEQYF. The CDR3 coding sequence is TGCAGCGTTGAGGTCAGGGACTACGAGCAGTACTTC.